This is a list of T cell receptor beta chains from one sample in a study of cytotoxic CD8 clonotypes in ibrutinib-treated CLL. The data were produced by immunoSEQ multiplex PCR, yet TCRdb's version contains in-frame clones alone and is incomplete. The sample has 150,000 or so clones, 88% seen once; the top ten hold over 2.5%. The sample here was PBMCs, taken at disease progression, from a patient treated with ibrutinib. These receptors originate from a human donor with chronic lymphocytic leukemia. CDR3s include the opening cysteine and the closing phenylalanine or tryptophan. Clone size is shown for a subset of rows, as once, few, many or a class of expanded clone.

CDR3 protein	clone size	V gene	J gene
CSVGPGQGLGSYEQYF	-	TRBV29-1	TRBJ2-7
CAWSRPNTEAFF	-	TRBV30	TRBJ1-1
CASSSQQGAGNEKLFF	once	TRBV6-6	TRBJ1-4
CASSDLMARNEKLFF	-	TRBV6-6	TRBJ1-4
CASQVGQGSNYGYTF	-	TRBV19	TRBJ1-2
CSVPGTDIYGYTF	-	TRBV29-1	TRBJ1-2
CASSSRLAGGHTQYF	-	TRBV27	TRBJ2-5
CASKGTAGDSYNEQFF	-	TRBV19	TRBJ2-1
CASSGPAGFIVSYEQYF	-	TRBV5-6	TRBJ2-7
CASSWDRVIDEQYF	once	TRBV5-1	TRBJ2-7
CASSYSDRENTEAFF	-	TRBV6-6	TRBJ1-1
CASSTGVYEQYF	-	TRBV7-6	TRBJ2-7
CASSLVGEGGGYTF	-	TRBV7-9	TRBJ1-2
CASSQPPSPTSEAYF	few	TRBV4-1	TRBJ2-3
CSAKQGLDGNTIYF	few	TRBV29-1	TRBJ1-3
CASVDRNNQPQHF	-	TRBV19	TRBJ1-5
CASSVETAGQTQYF	-	TRBV9	TRBJ2-5
CASCLGAFSGNTIYF	-	TRBV11-3	TRBJ1-3
CASSTGRTSSTEAFF	-	TRBV19	TRBJ1-1
CASSLYHSTDTQYF	-	TRBV5-4	TRBJ2-3
CASSVAGTINTEAFF	-	TRBV5-1	TRBJ1-1
CSVRTGTNQPQHF	few	TRBV29-1	TRBJ1-5
CASAYKGQGDLFF	-	TRBV2	TRBJ2-1
CASSSRLAGEKEQFF	-	TRBV11-3	TRBJ2-1